The source of this T cell receptor (beta chain) is a study of OX40 agonist ivuxolimab in advanced cancers. For the study in its entirety: Ivuxolimab, which targeted the costimulatory receptor OX40 (CD134), was an agonistic, fully human IgG2 monoclonal antibody. Intravenous ivuxolimab was administered to patients every 2 weeks at six dose levels: 0.01, 0.1, 0.3, 1.5, 3 and 10 mg/kg. Among the roughly 50 dose-escalation patients, about 19 had hepatocellular carcinoma, about 15 melanoma, 9 renal cell carcinoma and 9 head and neck cancer. In the dose-escalation cohort, 82.7% of patients were male, and the mean age was roughly 60 years, with a range of about 23 to 85. Prior anti-PD-1, anti-PD-L1 or anti-CTLA-4 therapy was permitted, and 30% to 50% of dose-escalation patients had received checkpoint inhibitors. Partial responses occurred in three dose-escalation patients: two with cutaneous melanoma and one with hepatocellular carcinoma. Peripheral TCRbeta sequencing aimed to test whether ivuxolimab altered TCR sequence diversity and caused clonal T-cell expansion. The monotherapy dose-escalation portion (N ≈ 56 patients) of the phase I ivuxolimab trial is reported in the paper. General conclusions and limits of the study: Low levels of normalized T-cell clonal expansion were also seen in some patients who did not respond. The antigen specificity of the peripheral T cells that underwent clonal expansion was not determined. Partial responders in the 0.1-3.0 mg/kg groups had among the lowest normalized peripheral clonal expansion, especially among CD8+ T cells. At doses of 0.1 to 3.0 mg/kg, clonal expansion of both CD4+ and CD8+ blood T cells was observed from baseline to week 6. On average, CD8+ T cells showed more expanded clones than CD4+ T cells after ivuxolimab.

On this clone: It has no known antigen specificity. Base quality data are lacking; no much larger clone is found one base away.

The trial excluded patients who had a history of autoimmune disease or were on systemic immunosuppression. Peripheral blood for TCR sequencing was drawn from every dose cohort at baseline, at cycle 4 day 1 and at cycle 7 day 1. Samples were obtained from an open-label, multicenter, first-in-human phase I dose-escalation trial of ivuxolimab. Adults with locally advanced or metastatic head and neck squamous cell, hepatocellular, melanoma or renal cell carcinoma were enrolled in the trial. Before TCR sequencing, CD4+ and CD8+ T cells were separately sorted from peripheral blood. Taken from cysteine to phenylalanine, the CDR3 has 17 residues. Only CDR3 DNA remains: 51 bases, in frame from the first base. Trimming takes 0 bases off V and 2 bases off J; junction bases not matched to a gene: 7. Looking up the germline V gene yields CDR1 LGHNA and CDR2 YNFKEQ. For sequencing of the TCRbeta CDR3 region, genomic DNA was extracted from the sorted cells. TCRbeta CDR3 regions were sequenced using the immunoSEQ Assay. This is the immuneACCESS table as TCRdb keeps it, with only in-frame sequences that have V and J called. A part of the clones is gone; compared with another copy, unresolved V genes explain less than half, and the rest is unexplained. In this sample the table shows 100,000 to 150,000 clones, about nine tenths of which occur a single time. The ten biggest clones cover 0.8% to 1% of the sample.

The sample consisted of CD4+ or CD8+ T cells sorted from blood, taken in a trial of the OX40 agonist ivuxolimab. This chain is built from TRBV4-2 and TRBJ2-4; TRBD2 matches 7 bases in the middle. This sequence was found in an adult with an advanced solid tumor such as melanoma, head and neck, liver or kidney cancer. The DNA reads TGTGCCAGCAGCCAAGAATGGGCGGGAGTAACCAAAAACATTCAGTACTTC. Its translation is CASSQEWAGVTKNIQYF.